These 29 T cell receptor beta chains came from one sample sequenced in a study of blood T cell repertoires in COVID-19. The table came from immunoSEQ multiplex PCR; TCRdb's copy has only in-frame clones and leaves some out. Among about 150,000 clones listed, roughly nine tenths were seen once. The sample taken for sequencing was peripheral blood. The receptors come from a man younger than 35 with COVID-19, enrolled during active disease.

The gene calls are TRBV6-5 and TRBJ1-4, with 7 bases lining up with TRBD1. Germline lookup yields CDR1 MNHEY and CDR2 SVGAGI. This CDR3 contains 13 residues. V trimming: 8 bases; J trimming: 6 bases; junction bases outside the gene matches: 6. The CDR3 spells CASSLGQDEKLFF. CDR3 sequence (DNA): TGTGCCAGCTCCCTCGGACAGGATGAAAAACTGTTTTTT.

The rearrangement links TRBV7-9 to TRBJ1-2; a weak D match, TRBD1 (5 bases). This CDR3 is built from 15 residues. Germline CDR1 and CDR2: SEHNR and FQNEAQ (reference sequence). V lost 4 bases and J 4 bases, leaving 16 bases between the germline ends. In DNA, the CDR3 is TGTGCCAGCAGCTCAATCTCAGGGACTTCCTATGGCTACACCTTC. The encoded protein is CASSSISGTSYGYTF.

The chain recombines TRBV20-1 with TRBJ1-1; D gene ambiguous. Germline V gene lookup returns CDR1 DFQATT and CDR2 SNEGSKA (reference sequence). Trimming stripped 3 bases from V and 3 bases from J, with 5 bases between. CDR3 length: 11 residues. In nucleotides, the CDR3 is TGCAGTGCTAGGGAGGACACTGAAGCTTTCTTT. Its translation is CSAREDTEAFF.

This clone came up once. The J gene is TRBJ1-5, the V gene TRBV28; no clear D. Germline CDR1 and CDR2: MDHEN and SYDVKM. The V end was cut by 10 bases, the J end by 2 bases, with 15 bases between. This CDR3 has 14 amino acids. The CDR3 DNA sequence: TGTGCCACTCTCGGGGTGAAGGGCAATCAGCCCCAGCATTTT. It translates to CATLGVKGNQPQHF.

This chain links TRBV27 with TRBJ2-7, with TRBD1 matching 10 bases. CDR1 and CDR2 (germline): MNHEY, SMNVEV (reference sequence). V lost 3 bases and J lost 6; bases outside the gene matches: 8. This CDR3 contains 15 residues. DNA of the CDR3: TGTGCCAGCAGTTTTAGGGACAGGGGTAGTTCCGAGCAGTACTTC. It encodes CASSFRDRGSSEQYF.

DNA of the CDR3: TGTGCCACCAGTGATCCCGGACTAGCGGTGAGCACAGATACGCAGTATTTT. Amino acids: CATSDPGLAVSTDTQYF. The genes are TRBV24-1 and TRBJ2-3; the match to TRBD2 covers 10 bases. The CDR3 totals 17 residues. Germline values: CDR1 KGHDR, CDR2 SFDVKD. J lost 0 bases, V lost 3 bases, and 5 bases had no gene match.

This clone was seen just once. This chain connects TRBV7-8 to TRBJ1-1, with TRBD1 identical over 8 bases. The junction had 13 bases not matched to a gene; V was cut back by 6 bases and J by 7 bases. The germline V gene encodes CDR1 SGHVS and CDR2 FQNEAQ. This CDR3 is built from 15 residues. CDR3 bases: TGTGCCAGCAGACGACAGGGGAGTTTAGTCGGTGAAGCTTTCTTT. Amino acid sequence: CASRRQGSLVGEAFF.

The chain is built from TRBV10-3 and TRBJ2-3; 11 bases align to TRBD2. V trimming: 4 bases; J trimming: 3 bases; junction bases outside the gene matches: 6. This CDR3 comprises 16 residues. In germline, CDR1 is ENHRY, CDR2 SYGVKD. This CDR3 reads CAISAGTSGVTDTQYF. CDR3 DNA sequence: TGTGCCATCAGTGCGGGGACTAGCGGCGTTACAGATACGCAGTATTTT.

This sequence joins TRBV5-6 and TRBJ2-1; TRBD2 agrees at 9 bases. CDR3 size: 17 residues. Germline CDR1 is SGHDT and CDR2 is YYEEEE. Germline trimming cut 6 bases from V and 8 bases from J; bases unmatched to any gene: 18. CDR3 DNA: TGTGCCAGCACCTCCTCCACGGCGGCTAGCGGGATCTATGAGCAGTTCTTC. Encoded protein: CASTSSTAASGIYEQFF.

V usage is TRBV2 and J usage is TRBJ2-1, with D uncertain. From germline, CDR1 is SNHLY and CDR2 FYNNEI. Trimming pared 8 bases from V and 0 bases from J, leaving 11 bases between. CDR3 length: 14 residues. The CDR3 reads CASLTGASYNEQFF. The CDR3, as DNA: TGTGCCAGCTTGACGGGTGCCTCCTACAATGAGCAGTTCTTC.

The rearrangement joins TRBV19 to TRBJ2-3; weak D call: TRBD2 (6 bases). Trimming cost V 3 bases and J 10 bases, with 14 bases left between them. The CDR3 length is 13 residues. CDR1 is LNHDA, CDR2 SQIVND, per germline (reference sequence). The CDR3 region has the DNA TGTGCCAGTAGTATCTCTAGCGCCTGGTCGCAGTATTTT. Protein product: CASSISSAWSQYF.

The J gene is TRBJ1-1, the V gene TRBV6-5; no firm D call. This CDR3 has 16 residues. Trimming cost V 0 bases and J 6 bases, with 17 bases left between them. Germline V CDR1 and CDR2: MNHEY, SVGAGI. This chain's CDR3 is CASSYSSGGLGAEAFF. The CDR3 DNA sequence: TGTGCCAGCAGTTACTCGTCTGGAGGGCTGGGCGCTGAAGCTTTCTTT.

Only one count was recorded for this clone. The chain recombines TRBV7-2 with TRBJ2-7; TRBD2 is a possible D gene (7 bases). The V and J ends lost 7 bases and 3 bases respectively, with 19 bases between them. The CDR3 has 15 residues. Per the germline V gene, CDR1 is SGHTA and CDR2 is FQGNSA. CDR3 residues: CASNPRGRVDYEQYF. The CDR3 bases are TGTGCCAGCAACCCAAGGGGGAGGGTAGACTACGAGCAGTACTTC.

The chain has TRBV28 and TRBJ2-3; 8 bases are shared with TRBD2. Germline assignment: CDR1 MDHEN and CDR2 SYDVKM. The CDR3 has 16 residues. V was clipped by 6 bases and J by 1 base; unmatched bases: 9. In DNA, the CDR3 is TGTGCCAGCAGCCCTAGACTAGCGCGGCGCACAGATACGCAGTATTTT. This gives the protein CASSPRLARRTDTQYF. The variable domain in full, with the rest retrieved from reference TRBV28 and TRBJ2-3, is DVKVTQSSRYLVKRTGEKVFLECVQDMDHENMFWYRQDPGLGLRLIYFSYDVKMKEKGDIPEGYSVSREKKERFSLILESASTNQTSMYLCASSPRLARRTDTQYFGPGTRLTVL.

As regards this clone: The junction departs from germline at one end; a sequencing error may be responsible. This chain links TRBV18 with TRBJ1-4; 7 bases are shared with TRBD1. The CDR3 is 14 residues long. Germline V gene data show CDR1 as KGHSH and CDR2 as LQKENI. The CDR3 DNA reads TGTGCCAGCTCACCCGGGACAGATAATGAAAAACTGCTTTTT. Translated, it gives CASSPGTDNEKLLF.

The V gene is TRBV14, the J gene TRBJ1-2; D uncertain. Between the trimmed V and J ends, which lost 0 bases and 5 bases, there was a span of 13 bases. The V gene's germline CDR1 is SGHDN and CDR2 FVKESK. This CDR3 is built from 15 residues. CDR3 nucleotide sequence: TGTGCCAGCAGCCAAGAAGCCAGAGGAGGGTATGGCTACACCTTC. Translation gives CASSQEARGGYGYTF.

This CDR3 is CASSGLGHRGSFTLRSGNTIYF. For the CDR3, the DNA is TGTGCCAGCAGCGGACTGGGACACAGGGGAAGTTTCACCCTCCGTTCTGGAAACACCATATATTTT. The chain links TRBV9 to TRBJ1-3; 7 bases fit TRBD1. Germline values: CDR1 SGDLS, CDR2 YYNGEE. V shed 3 bases and J 1 base; nucleotides not matched to a gene: 25. The CDR3 runs 22 residues.

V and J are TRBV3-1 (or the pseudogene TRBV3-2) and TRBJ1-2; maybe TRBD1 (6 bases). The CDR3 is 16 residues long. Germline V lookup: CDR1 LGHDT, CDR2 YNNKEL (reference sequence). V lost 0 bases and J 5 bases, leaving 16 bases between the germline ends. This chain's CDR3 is CASSQERGHRAYGYTF. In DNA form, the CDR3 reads TGTGCCAGCAGCCAAGAGAGGGGACATCGGGCTTATGGCTACACCTTC.

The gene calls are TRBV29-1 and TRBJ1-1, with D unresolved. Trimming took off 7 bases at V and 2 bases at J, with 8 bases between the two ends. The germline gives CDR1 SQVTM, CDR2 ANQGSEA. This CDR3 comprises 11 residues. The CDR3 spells CSAVTNTEAFF. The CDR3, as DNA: TGCAGCGCTGTAACTAACACTGAAGCTTTCTTT. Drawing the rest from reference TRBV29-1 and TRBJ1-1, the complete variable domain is SAVISQKPSRDICQRGTSLTIQCQVDSQVTMMFWYRQQPGQSLTLIATANQGSEATYESGFVIDKFPISRPNLTFSTLTVSNMSPEDSSIYLCSAVTNTEAFFGQGTRLTVV.

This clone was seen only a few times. CDR3 loop: CASSLDLGAPESPLHF. The CDR3 DNA sequence: TGCGCCAGCAGCTTGGATCTGGGGGCGCCGGAGTCACCCCTCCACTTT. The V gene is TRBV5-1, the J gene TRBJ1-6; weak D call: TRBD1 (6 bases). This CDR3 is built from 16 residues. CDR1 SGHRS and CDR2 YFSETQ come from the germline V gene. Trimming took 0 bases from V and 10 from J, leaving 17 bases between them.

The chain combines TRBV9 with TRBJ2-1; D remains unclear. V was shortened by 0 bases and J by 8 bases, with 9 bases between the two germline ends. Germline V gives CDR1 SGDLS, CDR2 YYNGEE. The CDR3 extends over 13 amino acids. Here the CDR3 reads CASSVGTYDEQFF. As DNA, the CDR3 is TGTGCCAGCAGCGTAGGCACCTATGATGAGCAGTTCTTC.

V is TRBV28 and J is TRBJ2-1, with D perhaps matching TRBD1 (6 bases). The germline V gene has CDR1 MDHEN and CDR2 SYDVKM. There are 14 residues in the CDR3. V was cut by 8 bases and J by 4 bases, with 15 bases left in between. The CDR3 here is CASGLRGRYNEQFF. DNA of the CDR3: TGTGCCAGCGGCCTCAGGGGAAGGTACAATGAGCAGTTCTTC.

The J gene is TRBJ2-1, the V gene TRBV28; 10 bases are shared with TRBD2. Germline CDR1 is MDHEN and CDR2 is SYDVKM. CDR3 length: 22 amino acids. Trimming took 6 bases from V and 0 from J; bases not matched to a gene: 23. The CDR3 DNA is TGTGCCAGCAGATCACCGGGACTAGCGTCTCTTACTGGCAAAAGCTCCTACAATGAGCAGTTCTTC. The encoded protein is CASRSPGLASLTGKSSYNEQFF.

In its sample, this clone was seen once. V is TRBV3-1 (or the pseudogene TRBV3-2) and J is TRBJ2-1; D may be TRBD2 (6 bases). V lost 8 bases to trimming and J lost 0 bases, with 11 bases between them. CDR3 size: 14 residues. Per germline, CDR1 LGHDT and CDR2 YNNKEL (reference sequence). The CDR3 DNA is TGTGCCAGCTGGGACTCCAACTCCTACAATGAGCAGTTCTTC. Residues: CASWDSNSYNEQFF.

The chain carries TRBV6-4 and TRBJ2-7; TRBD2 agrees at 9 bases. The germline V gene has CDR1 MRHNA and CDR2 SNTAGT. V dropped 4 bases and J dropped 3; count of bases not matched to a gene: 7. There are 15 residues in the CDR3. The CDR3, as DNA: TGTGCCAGCAGTGCCCGGGCGGGAGGGGGCTACGAGCAGTACTTC. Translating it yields CASSARAGGGYEQYF.

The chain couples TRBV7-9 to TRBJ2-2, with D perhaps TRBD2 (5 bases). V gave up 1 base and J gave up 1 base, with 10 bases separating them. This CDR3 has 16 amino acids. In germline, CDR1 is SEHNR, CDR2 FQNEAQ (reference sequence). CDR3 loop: CASSLGAGENTGELFF. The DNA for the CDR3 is TGTGCCAGCAGCTTAGGTGCGGGCGAGAACACCGGGGAGCTGTTTTTT.

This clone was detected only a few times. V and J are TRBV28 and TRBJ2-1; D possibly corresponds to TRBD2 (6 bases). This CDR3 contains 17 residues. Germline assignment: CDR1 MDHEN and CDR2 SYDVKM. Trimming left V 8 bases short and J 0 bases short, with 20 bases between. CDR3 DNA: TGTGCCAGCGAAGGGGATAGCGGAGATACCTCCTACAATGAGCAGTTCTTC. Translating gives CASEGDSGDTSYNEQFF.

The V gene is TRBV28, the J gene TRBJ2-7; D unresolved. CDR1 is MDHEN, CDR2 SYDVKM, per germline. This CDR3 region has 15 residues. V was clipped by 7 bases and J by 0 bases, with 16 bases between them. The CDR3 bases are TGTGCCAGCACCCTCGTTGGGCCCTACTCCTACGAGCAGTACTTC. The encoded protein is CASTLVGPYSYEQYF.

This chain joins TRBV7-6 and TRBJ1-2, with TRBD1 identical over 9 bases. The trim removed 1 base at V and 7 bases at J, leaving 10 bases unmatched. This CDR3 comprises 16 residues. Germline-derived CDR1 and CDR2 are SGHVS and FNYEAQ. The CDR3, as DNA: TGTGCCAGCAGCTTAGGAGGGGGAACAGGGGGCTCTGGCTACACCTTC. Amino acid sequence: CASSLGGGTGGSGYTF.